This T cell receptor beta chain was obtained from a study of PD-L1 blockade in urothelial cancer listed by TCRdb under 2017. Turning to the overall study: All patients started therapy around 2014 and received atezolizumab 1,200 mg intravenously every 3 weeks. Twenty-five of 29 patients were males with bladder-origin urothelial cancer, and about two thirds of the roughly 30 reported a prior smoking history. An ECOG performance status of 0 or 1 was recorded for the patients, and 0 to 3 prior chemotherapy regimens had been received by the patients. Blood samples were analyzed 3 weeks after the start of treatment (second dose) and 6 weeks after the start of treatment. Blood samples gave median yields of around 140,000 T cells and more than 80,000 unique TCRs, along with a median clonality of about 0.084. Somatic, immune and clinical correlates of response to PD-L1 blockade with atezolizumab in urothelial cancer were the focus of an exploratory multi-omic analysis. Pretreatment tumor samples, along with matched peripheral blood serially collected before and after atezolizumab treatment, were subjected to TCR sequencing. Durable clinical benefit was defined as progression-free survival longer than 6 months, and TCR features were also tested against progression-free and overall survival. In the same patients who had TCR sequencing, pretreatment tumors also underwent whole exome sequencing and RNA sequencing. Durable clinical benefit was achieved by nine patients but not by the remaining 20. Twenty-nine patients had pretreatment blood TCR-seq, about 25 had at least one posttreatment blood collection, and about 25 had tumor TCR-seq. Study-level results and caveats: Small sample size (n of about 30) and many exploratory analyses mean the results are intended to be hypothesis-generating. A pretreatment peripheral blood TCR clonality below the median was linked to improved progression-free and overall survival. At 3 weeks after the start of treatment, tumor-associated TCR clones in peripheral blood had expanded more in patients with durable benefit (n ≈ 20, p = 0.022).

Germline trimming amounts to 3 bases on V and 4 bases on J, with 5 as the count of junction bases outside the gene matches. The CDR3 goes from the cysteine to the phenylalanine over 15 residues. The sequence is cut down to CDR3 DNA, 45 bases in frame from base 1. CDR1 MNHEY and CDR2 SMNVEV were looked up in the germline V gene (reference sequence). Each PCR received spiked-in synthetic TCR analog templates so that absolute template abundance could be estimated from read counts. The immunoSEQ assay was used to amplify TCRbeta CDR3 regions from genomic DNA with bias-controlled V and J gene primers. Sequencing of rearranged TCRbeta segments was performed at approximately 20X coverage. In the original analysis: Clustering was used to correct sequencing errors, and CDR3s were annotated against IMGT so that V, D and J genes could be assigned. Downstream analyses used only productive TCRbeta rearrangements and left out out-of-frame or stop-codon sequences. To compute clonality, Shannon entropy was normalized by the log of the number of unique productive sequences and then subtracted from one. Clones differing between time points or between blood and tumor were identified by Fisher's exact test with Benjamini-Hochberg correction at adjusted p below 0.01. TCRdb holds this immuneACCESS table with in-frame rearrangements only. Some clones are missing; in checked studies, unresolved V genes explain under half, and the rest has no known cause. The D gene and trimming were derived from the DNA, and the V and J assignments and clone size from that table. The sample includes around 80,000 clones, with around 93% observed a single time. The ten largest clones take up over 0.7% of the sample.

In regard to this clone: There is no known antigen for this receptor. Base-call qualities are not available, and no considerably larger clone is one nucleotide away.

Read against the paper, the sample's time point label means: peripheral blood 6 weeks after treatment start. The cohort included roughly 29 patients with locally advanced or metastatic urothelial carcinoma who were treated at Memorial Sloan Kettering on a trial protocol. Peripheral blood mononuclear cells were collected pretreatment and during treatment, at between 1 and 8 total time points per patient. The Qiagen DNeasy Blood extraction kit was used to purify genomic DNA from total PBMCs and tumor samples. Collected pretreatment and during treatment, PBMCs were isolated and stored as previously described.

The sequence links TRBV27 to TRBJ1-1; a stretch of 10 junction bases matches TRBD1. Sequenced here: PBMCs, sampled around atezolizumab (anti-PD-L1) treatment. The receptor's source is a woman older than 75 with urothelial cancer. The sequenced DNA is TGTGCCAGCAGTTTCGACAGGGGGCAGGTCACTGAAGCTTTCTTT. It is translated as CASSFDRGQVTEAFF.